This passage covers 9 T cell receptor beta chains from one sample sequenced in a study of Graves' ophthalmopathy and Graves' hyperthyroidism (dated by TCRdb to 2017 to 2018). TCRdb lists the instrument as Illumina HiSeq 2000. TCR beta CDR3 regions were amplified from RNA transcripts for repertoire sequencing. The first round of RT-PCR was done with HTBI primers and the Qiagen OneStep RT-PCR kit, and was followed by a second round of multiplex PCR, then size selection and purification. The raw public reads went through TCRdb reprocessing: fastp at Q25, MiXCR clone calling, in-frame beta chains kept. Duplicate CDR3 protein sequences are folded into a single record with the most common DNA and genes. A total of about 420,000 distinct CDR3 sequences appear in this sample, roughly 21% of them only once. Approximately 3.2% of the sample is held by the ten biggest clonotypes. Material: peripheral blood. The receptor source for this set is a woman younger than 30 with stable Graves' hyperthyroidism. Donor details come from another sample of the same person, matched by shared clones.

This clonotype was counted between two and nine times. This CDR3 is CASQNTVNTEAFF. The DNA for the CDR3 is TGTGCCTCCCAAAATACAGTCAACACTGAAGCTTTCTTT. The V and J genes are TRBV30 and TRBJ1-1; no reliable D call. The CDR3 runs to 13 residues. V lost 7 bases, J lost 2 bases, and 14 bases lay in between. The V gene's germline CDR1 is GTSNPN and CDR2 SVGIG (reference sequence).

This clonotype occurred many times. An end of the junction does not agree with germline; a read error may underlie this. The chain carries TRBV10-3 and TRBJ2-7; 11 bases agree with TRBD1. Germline CDR1 reads ENHRY; CDR2 reads SYGVKD. The CDR3 sequence is 14 residues long. The CDR3: CAVRSGQGADEQYF. The DNA for the CDR3 is TGTGCCGTCAGGTCCGGACAGGGGGCTGACGAGCAGTACTTC.

This clonotype was counted many times. The V call is TRBV6-1, the J call TRBJ2-2; TRBD2 is a possible D gene (5 bases). The ends were cut back, 4 bases at V and 6 bases at J, with 12 bases in the middle. This CDR3 is built from 14 residues. The germline CDR1 and CDR2 sequences are MNHNS and SASEGT. In DNA, the CDR3 is TGTGCCAGCAGTGTAGGTCGGAGGCCCGGGGAGCTGTTTTTT. Protein: CASSVGRRPGELFF.

This clonotype showed up many times. The genes are TRBV4-1 and TRBJ2-7, with 7 bases that match TRBD2. Germline CDR1 is MGHRA and CDR2 is YSYEKL. V lost 4 bases and J lost 7; bases outside the gene matches: 10. The length of the CDR3 is 14 residues. CDR3 in amino acids: CASSPPGREREQYF. CDR3 in DNA: TGCGCCAGCAGCCCCCCGGGGCGGGAGCGTGAGCAGTACTTC.

This clonotype was detected ten times or more. The rearrangement links TRBV10-1 to TRBJ1-5, with a weak D call TRBD1 (5 bases). Germline lookup yields CDR1 WNHNN and CDR2 SYGVQD (reference sequence). The CDR3 is 16 residues long. With 11 bases removed from V and 4 bases from J, the gap between germline ends came to 24 bases. The CDR3 loop reads CAAMGTGALRNQPQHF. CDR3 bases: TGCGCCGCTATGGGGACCGGGGCCCTTCGGAATCAGCCCCAGCATTTT.

The sample holds one count of this clonotype. The rearrangement joins TRBV12-3 or TRBV12-4 to TRBJ1-5, with TRBD1 matching 7 bases. The J segment lost 7 bases and the V segment lost 5 bases, leaving 8 bases of the junction unmatched. The CDR3 extends over 14 amino acids. This CDR3 is CASSLGTVSQPQHF. CDR3 nucleotides: TGTGCCAGCAGTCTGGGGACAGTCAGCCAGCCCCAGCATTTT.

This clonotype was detected only a few times. The J gene is TRBJ1-3, the V gene TRBV13; D not certain. V lost 5 bases to trimming and J lost 3 bases, with 20 bases between them. The CDR3 has 17 amino acids. From germline, CDR1 is PRHDT and CDR2 FYEKMQ (reference sequence). CDR3 DNA sequence: TGTGCCAGCAGCAACCCGGACCCCAATTTTTATGGAAACACCATATATTTT. Its protein is CASSNPDPNFYGNTIYF.

This clonotype was detected many times. This chain uses TRBV28 with TRBJ1-5; no firm D call. Germline V gives CDR1 MDHEN, CDR2 SYDVKM. The CDR3 totals 15 residues. V was shortened by 2 bases and J by 4 bases, with 12 bases between the two germline ends. In nucleotides, the CDR3 is TGTGCCAGCAGTTTAGACCCCCCTGGGAATCAGCCCCAGCATTTT. Translated, it gives CASSLDPPGNQPQHF.

The sample holds many counts of this clonotype. V gene TRBV7-2 combines with J gene TRBJ2-7, with a possible D match to TRBD2 (5 bases). Germline V gives CDR1 SGHTA, CDR2 FQGNSA. The germline V and J ends were trimmed by 3 bases and 2 bases, with 11 bases remaining between them. This CDR3 has 14 amino acids. CDR3 DNA sequence: TGTGCCAGCAGCTTGGGCTACGGGGCCTACGAGCAGTACTTC. Translated, it gives CASSLGYGAYEQYF.